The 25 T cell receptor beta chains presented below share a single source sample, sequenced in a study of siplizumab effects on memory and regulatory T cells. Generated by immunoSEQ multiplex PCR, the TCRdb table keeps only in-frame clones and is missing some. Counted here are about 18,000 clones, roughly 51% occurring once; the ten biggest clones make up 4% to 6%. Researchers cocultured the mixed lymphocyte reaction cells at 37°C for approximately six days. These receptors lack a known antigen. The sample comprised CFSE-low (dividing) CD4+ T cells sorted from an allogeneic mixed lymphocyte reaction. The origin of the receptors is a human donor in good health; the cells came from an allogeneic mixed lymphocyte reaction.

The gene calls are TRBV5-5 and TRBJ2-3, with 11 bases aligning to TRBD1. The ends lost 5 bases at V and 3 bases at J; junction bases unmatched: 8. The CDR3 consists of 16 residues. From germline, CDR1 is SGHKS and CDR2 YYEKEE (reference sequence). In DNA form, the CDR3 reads TGTGCCAGCAGTAGAGGTGGGACAGGGGGAACAGATACGCAGTATTTT. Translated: CASSRGGTGGTDTQYF.

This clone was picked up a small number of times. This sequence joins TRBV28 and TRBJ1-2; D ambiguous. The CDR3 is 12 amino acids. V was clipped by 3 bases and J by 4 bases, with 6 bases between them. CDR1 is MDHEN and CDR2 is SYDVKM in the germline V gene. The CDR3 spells CASSFLSYGYTF. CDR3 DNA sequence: TGTGCCAGCAGTTTTCTGAGCTATGGCTACACCTTC.

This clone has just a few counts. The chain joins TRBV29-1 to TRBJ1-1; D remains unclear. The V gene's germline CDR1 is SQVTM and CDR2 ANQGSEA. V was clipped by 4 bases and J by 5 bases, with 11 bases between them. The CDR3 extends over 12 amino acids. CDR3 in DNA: TGCAGCGTTGCCGAGCCTGGAACTGAAGCTTTCTTT. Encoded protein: CSVAEPGTEAFF.

The CDR3 reads CASSPRVGQGFDSPLHF. In DNA form, the CDR3 reads TGTGCCAGCTCACCACGAGTTGGACAGGGTTTTGATTCACCCCTCCACTTT. The chain recombines TRBV18 with TRBJ1-6; 8 nucleotides align to TRBD1. The CDR3 length is 17 residues. V dropped 1 base and J dropped 8; count of bases not matched to a gene: 10. Germline V gene lookup returns CDR1 KGHSH and CDR2 LQKENI.

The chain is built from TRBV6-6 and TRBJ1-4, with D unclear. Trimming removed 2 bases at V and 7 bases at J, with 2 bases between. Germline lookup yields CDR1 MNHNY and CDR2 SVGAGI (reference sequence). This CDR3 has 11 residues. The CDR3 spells CASSYGEKLFF. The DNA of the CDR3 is TGTGCCAGCAGTTACGGTGAAAAACTGTTTTTT.

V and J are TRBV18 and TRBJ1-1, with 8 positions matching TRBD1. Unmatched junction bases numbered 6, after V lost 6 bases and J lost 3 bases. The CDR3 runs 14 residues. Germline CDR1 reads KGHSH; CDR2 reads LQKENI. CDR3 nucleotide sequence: TGTGCCAGCTCCCCCAGGGGGCCTGACACTGAAGCTTTCTTT. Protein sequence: CASSPRGPDTEAFF.

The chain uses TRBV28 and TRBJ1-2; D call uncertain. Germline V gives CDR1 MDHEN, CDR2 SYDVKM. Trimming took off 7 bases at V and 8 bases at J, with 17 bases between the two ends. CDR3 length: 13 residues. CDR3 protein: CASTSRPGEGYTF. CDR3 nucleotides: TGTGCCAGCACTTCTCGACCCGGGGAGGGCTACACCTTC.

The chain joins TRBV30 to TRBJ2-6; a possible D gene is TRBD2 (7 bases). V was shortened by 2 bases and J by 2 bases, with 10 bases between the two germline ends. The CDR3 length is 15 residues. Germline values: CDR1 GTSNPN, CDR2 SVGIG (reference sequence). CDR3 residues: CAWSRGGAGANVLTF. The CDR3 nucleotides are TGTGCCTGGAGTAGGGGGGGCGCTGGGGCCAACGTCCTGACTTTC.

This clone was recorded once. The DNA for the CDR3 is TGTGCCAGTACGACAGGTTACCAAGAGACCCAGTACTTC. It yields the protein CASTTGYQETQYF. The rearrangement joins TRBV6-6 to TRBJ2-5; D may be TRBD1 (6 bases). Germline values: CDR1 MNHNY, CDR2 SVGAGI (reference sequence). This CDR3 region has 13 residues. The V gene lost 9 bases and the J gene lost 0 bases, with 11 bases spanning the gap.

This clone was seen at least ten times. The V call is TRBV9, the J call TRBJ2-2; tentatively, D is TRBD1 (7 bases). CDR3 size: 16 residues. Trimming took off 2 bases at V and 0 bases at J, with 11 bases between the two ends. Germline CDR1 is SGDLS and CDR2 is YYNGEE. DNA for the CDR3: TGTGCCAGCAGCGTGGAGGGGGCGGCGAACACCGGGGAGCTGTTTTTT. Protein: CASSVEGAANTGELFF.

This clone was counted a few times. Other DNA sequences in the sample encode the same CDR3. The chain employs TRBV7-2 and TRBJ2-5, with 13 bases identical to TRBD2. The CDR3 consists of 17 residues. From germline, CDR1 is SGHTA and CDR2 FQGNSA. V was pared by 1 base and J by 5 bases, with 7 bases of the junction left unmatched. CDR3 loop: CASSLGTSGGQRETQYF. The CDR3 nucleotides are TGTGCCAGCAGCTTAGGGACTAGCGGGGGCCAACGGGAGACCCAGTACTTC.

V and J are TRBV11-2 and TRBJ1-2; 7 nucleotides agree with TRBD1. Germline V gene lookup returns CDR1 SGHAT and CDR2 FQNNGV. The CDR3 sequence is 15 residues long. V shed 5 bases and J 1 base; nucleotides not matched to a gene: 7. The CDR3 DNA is TGTGCCAGCAGCACCTCCGGGACAGATAACTATGGCTACACCTTC. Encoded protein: CASSTSGTDNYGYTF.

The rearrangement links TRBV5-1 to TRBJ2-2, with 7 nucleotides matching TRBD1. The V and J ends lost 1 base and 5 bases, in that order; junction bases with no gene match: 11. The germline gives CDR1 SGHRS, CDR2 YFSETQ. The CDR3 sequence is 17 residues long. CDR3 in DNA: TGCGCCAGCAGCTTGATTGTACGACAGGGCGGAACCGGGGAGCTGTTTTTT. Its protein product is CASSLIVRQGGTGELFF.

The CDR3 DNA reads TGTGCCAGCAGCCAAGATGGCCGGGACTATGGCTACACCTTC. Amino acid sequence: CASSQDGRDYGYTF. The chain combines TRBV4-2 with TRBJ1-2, with D uncertain. Trimming removed 0 bases from V and 3 bases from J, with 8 bases in between. Germline assignment: CDR1 LGHNA and CDR2 YNFKEQ. The CDR3 is made up of 14 amino acids.

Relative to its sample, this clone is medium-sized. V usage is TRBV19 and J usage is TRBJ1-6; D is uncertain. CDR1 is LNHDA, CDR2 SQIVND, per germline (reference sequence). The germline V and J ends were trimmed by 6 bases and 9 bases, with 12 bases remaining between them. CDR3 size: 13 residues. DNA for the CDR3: TGTGCCAGTAGATACATCCCGGGTTCACCCCTCCACTTT. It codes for CASRYIPGSPLHF.

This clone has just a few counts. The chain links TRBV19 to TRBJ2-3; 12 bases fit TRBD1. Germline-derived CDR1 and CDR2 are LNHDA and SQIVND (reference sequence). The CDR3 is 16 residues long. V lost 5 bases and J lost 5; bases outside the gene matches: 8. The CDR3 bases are TGTGCCAGTAGTCCCCTCCGGGACAGGGGGCGAGATACGCAGTATTTT. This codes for CASSPLRDRGRDTQYF. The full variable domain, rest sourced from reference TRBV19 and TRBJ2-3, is DGGITQSPKYLFRKEGQNVTLSCEQNLNHDAMYWYRQDPGQGLRLIYYSQIVNDFQKGDIAEGYSVSREKKESFPLTVTSAQKNPTAFYLCASSPLRDRGRDTQYFGPGTRLTVL.

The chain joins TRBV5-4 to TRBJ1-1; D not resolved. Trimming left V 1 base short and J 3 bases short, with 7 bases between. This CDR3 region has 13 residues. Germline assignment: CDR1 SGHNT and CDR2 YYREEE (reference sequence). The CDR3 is CASSLLADTEAFF. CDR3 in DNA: TGTGCCAGCAGCTTGTTAGCTGACACTGAAGCTTTCTTT.

CDR3 in DNA: TGTGCCAGCGGTGGGCTAGCGGGGGGGAAACCCTACGAGCAGTACTTC. Encoded protein: CASGGLAGGKPYEQYF. The chain uses TRBV6-6 and TRBJ2-7; 12 nucleotides line up with TRBD2. With 8 bases clipped from V and 2 bases from J, the junction kept 10 bases outside the gene matches. Germline V gene sequence: CDR1 MNHNY, CDR2 SVGAGI (reference sequence). The CDR3 has 16 amino acids.

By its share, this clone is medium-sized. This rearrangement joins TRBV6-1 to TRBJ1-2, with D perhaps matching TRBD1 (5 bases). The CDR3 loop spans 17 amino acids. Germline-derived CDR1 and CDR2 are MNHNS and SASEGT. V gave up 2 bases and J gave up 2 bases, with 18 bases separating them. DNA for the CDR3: TGTGCCAGCAGTGAAAGAGAGGGGCTCGCATTAAACTATGGCTACACCTTC. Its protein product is CASSEREGLALNYGYTF.

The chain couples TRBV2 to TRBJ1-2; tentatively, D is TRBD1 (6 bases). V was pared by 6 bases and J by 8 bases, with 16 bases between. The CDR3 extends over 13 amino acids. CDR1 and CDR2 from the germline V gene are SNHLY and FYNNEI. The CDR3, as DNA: TGTGCCAGCAGACCCGGGACAAATCGGGGCTACACCTTC. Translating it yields CASRPGTNRGYTF.

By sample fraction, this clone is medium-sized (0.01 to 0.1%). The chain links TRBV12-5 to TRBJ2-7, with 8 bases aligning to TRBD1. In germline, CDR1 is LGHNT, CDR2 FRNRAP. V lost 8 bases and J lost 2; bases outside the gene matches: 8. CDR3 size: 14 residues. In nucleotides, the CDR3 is TGTGCTAGTACTGGGGCAGGGGGCCCCTACGAGCAGTACTTC. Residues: CASTGAGGPYEQYF. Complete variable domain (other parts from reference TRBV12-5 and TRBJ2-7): DARVTQTPRHKVTEMGQEVTMRCQPILGHNTVFWYRQTMMQGLELLAYFRNRAPLDDSGMPKDRFSAEMPDATLATLKIQPSEPRDSAVYFCASTGAGGPYEQYFGPGTRLTVT.

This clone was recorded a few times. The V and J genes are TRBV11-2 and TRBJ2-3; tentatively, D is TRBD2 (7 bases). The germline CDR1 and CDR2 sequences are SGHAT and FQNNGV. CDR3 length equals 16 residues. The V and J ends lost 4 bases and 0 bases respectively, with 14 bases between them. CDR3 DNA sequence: TGTGCCAGCAGCTCCCCCGGGGGGCTGAGCACAGATACGCAGTATTTT. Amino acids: CASSSPGGLSTDTQYF.

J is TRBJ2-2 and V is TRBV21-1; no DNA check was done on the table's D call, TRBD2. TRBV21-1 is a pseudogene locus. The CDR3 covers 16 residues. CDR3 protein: CASSKRGGGNTGELFF. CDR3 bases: TGTGCCAGCAGCAAACGGGGCGGGGGAAACACCGGGGAGCTGTTTTTT.

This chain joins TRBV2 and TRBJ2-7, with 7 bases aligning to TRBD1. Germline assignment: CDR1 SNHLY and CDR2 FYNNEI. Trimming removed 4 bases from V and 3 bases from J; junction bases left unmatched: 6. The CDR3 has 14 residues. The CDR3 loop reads CASSAETGIYEQYF. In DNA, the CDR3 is TGTGCCAGCAGTGCAGAGACAGGGATCTACGAGCAGTACTTC.

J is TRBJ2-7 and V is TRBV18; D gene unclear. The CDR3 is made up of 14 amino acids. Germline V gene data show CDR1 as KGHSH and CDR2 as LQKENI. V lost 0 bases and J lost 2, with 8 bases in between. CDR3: CASSPPSAAYEQYF. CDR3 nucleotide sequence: TGTGCCAGCTCACCACCTTCAGCTGCCTACGAGCAGTACTTC.